Below, one T cell receptor beta chain is given with its context. Alongside a J-beta primer mix, a sample-barcoded 5' primer served in a second PCR lasting about 7 to 11 cycles. One entry per CDR3 protein, called by TCRdb with MiXCR from the 5' RACE reads. Of around 1.5 million distinct CDR3 sequences listed, about 40% are singletons. Per germline, CDR1 MDHEN and CDR2 SYDVKM. The CDR3 is made up of 12 amino acids. V was clipped by 7 bases and J by 5 bases, with 12 bases between them. This record belongs to a study of blood T cells in healthy people across ages. Ranging in age from roughly 6 to 100, the donors were healthy Caucasian individuals from Russia. Approximately 9.2 milliliters was the volume of peripheral blood drawn from each donor. Per sample, a minimum of 7 million PBMCs were isolated. No fewer than 5 micrograms of total RNA were isolated from every sample.

This clonotype was obtained from a woman aged 18-29 years in good health. The J gene is TRBJ2-7, the V gene TRBV28; unclear D gene. The sample was blood. DNA of the CDR3: TGTGCCAGCATCCCGAGCTGGGACGAGCAGTACTTC. It encodes CASIPSWDEQYF.